The present T cell receptor beta chain was sequenced within a study of blood T cells in healthy people across ages. From germline, CDR1 is SGHTA and CDR2 FQGTGA. This CDR3 contains 17 residues. The V segment lost 5 bases and the J segment 2 bases; nucleotides outside the gene matches: 12. Sample-barcoded 5' priming and a J-beta primer mix drove a second PCR of roughly 6 to 12 cycles. From the 5' RACE reads, TCRdb called clonotypes with MiXCR, one entry per CDR3 protein. The repertoire holds more than 650,000 distinct CDR3 sequences, with 22% as singletons. Extractions gave at least 5.5 micrograms of total RNA per sample.

The sequence was obtained from a man between 65 and 85 years old in good health. The sample taken for sequencing was blood. The V and J genes are TRBV7-3 and TRBJ2-5; TRBD2 aligns across 9 bases. As DNA, the CDR3 is TGTGCCAGCAGCCCCTCGTATGGAGCGGGGGGACAAGAGACCCAGTACTTC. It is translated as CASSPSYGAGGQETQYF.